This is a list of T cell receptor beta chains from one sample in a study of T cells in Graves' hyperthyroidism and ophthalmopathy. TCRdb called the multiplex PCR reads again in MiXCR, with one record for every CDR3 protein. The sample holds around 300,000 distinct CDR3 sequences, 20% to 25% seen once. The sample comprised blood. These receptors were obtained from a man aged 25 to 40 with Graves' ophthalmopathy. The CDR3 runs from the conserved cysteine through the conserved F or W. The D gene is left open where the match is weak. A row's size may be missing; if present it is once, few, many or a size class.

d_call: TRBD2; clone_size: many; j_call: TRBJ2-1; v_call: TRBV11-2; cdr3_aa: CASSLTSGSIYEQFF; cdr3_nt: TGTGCCAGCAGCTTAACTAGCGGGAGTATCTATGAGCAGTTCTTC
d_call: -; clone_size: few; j_call: TRBJ2-4; v_call: TRBV2; cdr3_aa: CASLRVENIQYF; cdr3_nt: TGTGCCAGCCTCCGGGTCGAAAACATTCAGTACTTC
d_call: TRBD1; clone_size: many; j_call: TRBJ2-5; v_call: TRBV2; cdr3_aa: CATSTGTDQETQYF; cdr3_nt: TGTGCCACAAGCACCGGGACAGACCAAGAGACCCAGTACTTC
d_call: TRBD1; clone_size: many; j_call: TRBJ2-5; v_call: TRBV7-9; cdr3_aa: CASSFPRTGGQETQYF; cdr3_nt: TGTGCCAGCAGCTTTCCCCGGACAGGGGGACAAGAGACCCAGTACTTC
d_call: -; clone_size: -; j_call: TRBJ2-5; v_call: TRBV5-5; cdr3_aa: CASSLSGGIQETQYF; cdr3_nt: TGTGCCAGCAGCTTGTCCGGGGGCATACAAGAGACCCAGTACTTC
d_call: -; clone_size: few; j_call: TRBJ1-5; v_call: TRBV30; cdr3_aa: CAWTPGGGANQPQHF; cdr3_nt: TGTGCCTGGACTCCCGGGGGGGGGGCTAATCAGCCCCAGCATTTT
d_call: -; clone_size: few; j_call: TRBJ1-5; v_call: TRBV12-3/TRBV12-4; cdr3_aa: CASGWDQPQHF; cdr3_nt: TGTGCCAGCGGGTGGGATCAGCCCCAGCATTTT
d_call: -; clone_size: -; j_call: TRBJ1-2; v_call: TRBV28; cdr3_aa: CASSPGAAGDYGYTF; cdr3_nt: TGTGCCAGCTCCCCGGGGGCAGCAGGAGACTATGGCTACACCTTC
d_call: TRBD1; clone_size: -; j_call: TRBJ2-5; v_call: TRBV9; cdr3_aa: CASSGSRQGRVETQYF; cdr3_nt: TGTGCCAGCAGCGGTTCCAGACAGGGGAGAGTAGAGACCCAGTACTTC
d_call: TRBD1; clone_size: -; j_call: TRBJ1-1; v_call: TRBV6-5; cdr3_aa: CASSYDRGMNTEAFF; cdr3_nt: TGTGCCAGCAGTTACGACAGGGGGATGAACACTGAAGCTTTCTTT
d_call: -; clone_size: many; j_call: TRBJ2-7; v_call: TRBV11-2; cdr3_aa: CASSNTVHEQYF; cdr3_nt: TGTGCCAGCAGCAACACGGTCCACGAGCAGTACTTC
d_call: TRBD2; clone_size: many; j_call: TRBJ2-3; v_call: TRBV11-2; cdr3_aa: CASSPLASTDTQYF; cdr3_nt: TGTGCCAGCAGCCCACTAGCGAGCACAGATACGCAGTATTTT
d_call: -; clone_size: many; j_call: TRBJ2-1; v_call: TRBV11-2; cdr3_aa: CASSLDPVHEQFF; cdr3_nt: TGTGCCAGCAGCCTAGACCCCGTCCATGAGCAGTTCTTC
d_call: TRBD2; clone_size: few; j_call: TRBJ2-7; v_call: TRBV3-1; cdr3_aa: CASSPQTSGSEQYF; cdr3_nt: TGTGCCAGCAGCCCCCAGACTAGCGGGAGCGAGCAGTACTTC
d_call: TRBD2; clone_size: -; j_call: TRBJ2-3; v_call: TRBV6-1; cdr3_aa: CASSLAGGGWDTQYF; cdr3_nt: TGTGCCAGCAGTCTAGCGGGAGGGGGATGGGATACGCAGTATTTT
d_call: TRBD2; clone_size: -; j_call: TRBJ2-1; v_call: TRBV24-1; cdr3_aa: CATSDRPGLAGIGTSYNEQFF; cdr3_nt: TGTGCCACCAGTGATAGACCGGGACTAGCGGGAATCGGGACCTCCTACAATGAGCAGTTCTTC
d_call: -; clone_size: many; j_call: TRBJ1-5; v_call: TRBV3-1; cdr3_aa: CASSQVINQPQHF; cdr3_nt: TGTGCCAGCAGCCAAGTAATAAATCAGCCCCAGCATTTT
d_call: -; clone_size: -; j_call: TRBJ2-3; v_call: TRBV6-1; cdr3_aa: CASSEHDDTDTQYF; cdr3_nt: TGTGCCAGCAGTGAACACGACGACACAGATACGCAGTATTTT
d_call: -; clone_size: many; j_call: TRBJ1-4; v_call: TRBV30; cdr3_aa: CAWSVGGGYNEKLFF; cdr3_nt: TGTGCCTGGAGTGTAGGTGGGGGTTATAATGAAAAACTGTTTTTT
d_call: -; clone_size: many; j_call: TRBJ1-4; v_call: TRBV7-2; cdr3_aa: CASSLWPTNEKLFF; cdr3_nt: TGTGCCAGCAGCTTGTGGCCAACTAATGAAAAACTGTTTTTT
d_call: -; clone_size: -; j_call: TRBJ2-5; v_call: TRBV14; cdr3_aa: CASSHRVSGETQYF; cdr3_nt: TGTGCCAGCAGCCACAGGGTATCCGGGGAGACCCAGTACTTC
d_call: TRBD1; clone_size: -; j_call: TRBJ1-1; v_call: TRBV5-8; cdr3_aa: CASSRKDRGQVNTEAFF; cdr3_nt: TGTGCCAGCAGCCGGAAAGACAGGGGACAGGTAAACACTGAAGCTTTCTTT
d_call: -; clone_size: few; j_call: TRBJ2-1; v_call: TRBV7-6; cdr3_aa: CASSLGAAWGYNEQFF; cdr3_nt: TGTGCCAGCAGCTTAGGGGCAGCCTGGGGGTACAATGAGCAGTTCTTC
d_call: TRBD1; clone_size: few; j_call: TRBJ2-5; v_call: TRBV15; cdr3_aa: CATSTGQAQETQYF; cdr3_nt: TGTGCCACCAGCACCGGACAGGCCCAAGAGACCCAGTACTTC